The T cell receptor beta chain under discussion was sequenced for a study of radiation and T cells in renal cell carcinoma. Whole-study context: Nephrectomy followed 15 Gy stereotactic body radiation by 4 weeks.

Stated time point: baseline pretreatment blood. Treatment meaning: 15 Gy SBRT to primary tumor, nephrectomy 4 weeks later. Germline V gene sequence: CDR1 SGHRS, CDR2 YFSETQ. The V and J ends lost 4 bases and 0 bases respectively, with 17 bases between them. The CDR3 spans 16 residues. The data were produced by immunoSEQ multiplex PCR, yet TCRdb's version contains in-frame clones alone and is incomplete. The sample yields approximately 110,000 clones, approximately 78% seen once. Sample: blood, taken from a patient whose treatment included radiotherapy and nephrectomy. This chain joins TRBV5-1 and TRBJ2-7, with D perhaps matching TRBD2 (6 bases). The TCR sequence derives from a woman aged 55-70 years with renal cell carcinoma. In DNA form, the CDR3 reads TGCGCCAGCAGCCCTGGAGGTGGACTAAACTCCTACGAGCAGTACTTC. Its translation: CASSPGGGLNSYEQYF.